One and the same sample provided the 15 T cell receptor beta chains below, sequenced in a study of T cell repertoires in cytomegalovirus infection (dated by TCRdb to the late 2010s). For sequencing, an Illumina HiSeq 1500 was employed. The public reads were reprocessed in TCRdb via fastp at Q25 and MiXCR, keeping in-frame beta chains. For every CDR3 protein sequence, its rows merge into one entry that carries the most common genes and DNA. The sample table lists under 300,000 distinct CDR3 sequences, about a sixth of them with a count of one. Clones ranked in the top ten supply more than 45% of the sample. The sequenced sample was CD8+ T cells from PBMCs. All receptors derive from a human donor in good health (CMV status not recorded). Some clones in this sample may be carry-over from other donors' samples.

This clonotype was detected only a few times. The chain is built from TRBV12-3 or TRBV12-4 and TRBJ1-4, with D uncertain. V lost 0 bases to trimming and J lost 8 bases, with 10 bases between them. The CDR3 contains 14 residues. CDR3: CASSLANQAEKLFF. CDR3 bases: TGTGCCAGCAGTTTAGCTAACCAGGCGGAAAAACTGTTTTTT.

The CDR3 protein is CASWGVTEAFF. CDR3 nucleotide sequence: TGTGCCAGCTGGGGGGTAACTGAAGCTTTCTTT. The chain has TRBV2 and TRBJ1-1, with D tentatively TRBD1 (5 bases). V lost 8 bases and J 5 bases, leaving 9 bases between the germline ends. The germline CDR1 and CDR2 sequences are SNHLY and FYNNEI. The CDR3 runs 11 residues.

This clonotype was seen a handful of times. This chain joins TRBV5-5 and TRBJ2-7, with a tentative D call TRBD2 (5 bases). Germline loops: CDR1 SGHKS, CDR2 YYEKEE (reference sequence). The CDR3 has 17 amino acids. V gave up 1 base and J gave up 3 bases, with 20 bases separating them. The CDR3 coding sequence is TGTGCCAGCAGCTTGTTACCGGGAACTACGGGGAACTACGAGCAGTACTTC. This gives the protein CASSLLPGTTGNYEQYF.

The J gene is TRBJ1-5, the V gene TRBV12-3 or TRBV12-4, with TRBD1 as a possible D gene (6 bases). Trimming cost V 4 bases and J 7 bases, with 11 bases left between them. The CDR3 sequence is 13 residues long. CDR3 sequence: CASSSGGTQPQHF. CDR3 DNA sequence: TGTGCCAGCAGTTCCGGGGGCACACAGCCCCAGCATTTT.

The V call is TRBV19, the J call TRBJ1-5, with TRBD1 matching over 7 bases. The CDR3 spans 18 residues. CDR1 LNHDA and CDR2 SQIVND come from the germline V gene (reference sequence). Trimming took 3 bases from V and 4 from J; bases not matched to a gene: 15. Here the CDR3 reads CASSMAGGDSPINQPQHF. The DNA of the CDR3 is TGTGCCAGTAGTATGGCGGGGGGGGACAGTCCAATTAATCAGCCCCAGCATTTT. Based on the CDR3 plus reference TRBV19 and TRBJ1-5, the full variable domain is DGGITQSPKYLFRKEGQNVTLSCEQNLNHDAMYWYRQDPGQGLRLIYYSQIVNDFQKGDIAEGYSVSREKKESFPLTVTSAQKNPTAFYLCASSMAGGDSPINQPQHFGDGTRLSIL.

The V call is TRBV7-9, the J call TRBJ2-1, with 7 positions matching TRBD2. The CDR3 is 13 amino acids. Germline V CDR1 and CDR2: SEHNR, FQNEAQ (reference sequence). V shed 6 bases, J shed 7 bases, and the junction held 6 bases outside the gene matches. CDR3 DNA sequence: TGTGCCAGCAGGCAGAGCGGGGTAAATGAGCAGTTCTTC. Protein product: CASRQSGVNEQFF.

This clonotype was counted between two and nine times. The chain has TRBV5-1 and TRBJ2-7, with 8 nucleotides matching TRBD1. Germline CDR1 and CDR2: SGHRS and YFSETQ. The CDR3 spans 12 residues. V dropped 7 bases and J dropped 2; count of bases not matched to a gene: 2. CDR3 loop: CASGQGTYEQYF. In DNA, the CDR3 is TGCGCCAGCGGACAGGGAACCTACGAGCAGTACTTC.

The rearrangement uses TRBV4-1 and TRBJ2-1, with TRBD2 matching 12 bases. Losses at the gene ends were 0 bases for V and 8 bases for J; bases not matched to a gene: 5. The length of the CDR3 is 16 residues. Germline lookup yields CDR1 MGHRA and CDR2 YSYEKL. Here the CDR3 DNA reads TGCGCCAGCAGCCAAGAACTAGCGGGGGGTCAGGATGAGCAGTTCTTC. Its protein is CASSQELAGGQDEQFF.

The chain couples TRBV29-1 to TRBJ2-1; D gene unclear. V was trimmed by 8 bases and J by 7 bases, leaving 12 bases between them. Germline V lookup: CDR1 SQVTM, CDR2 ANQGSEA. The CDR3 is 11 amino acids. The DNA for the CDR3 is TGCAGCTTTGGCGGTGATAATGAGCAGTTCTTC. This encodes CSFGGDNEQFF.

At least ten counts were recorded for this clonotype. The chain uses TRBV7-9 and TRBJ2-7; TRBD1 or TRBD2 may be the D gene (5 bases each). V was shortened by 5 bases and J by 2 bases, with 10 bases between the two germline ends. CDR3 length: 13 amino acids. Germline V gives CDR1 SEHNR, CDR2 FQNEAQ (reference sequence). CDR3 DNA sequence: TGTGCCAGCAGCCCTCGGGGACCCTACGAGCAGTACTTC. Translating gives CASSPRGPYEQYF. The entire variable domain, with the rest obtained from reference TRBV7-9 and TRBJ2-7, is as follows: DTGVSQNPRHKITKRGQNVTFRCDPISEHNRLYWYRQTLGQGPEFLTYFQNEAQLEKSRLLSDRFSAERPKGSFSTLEIQRTEQGDSAMYLCASSPRGPYEQYFGPGTRLTVT.

This clonotype came up many times. This chain joins TRBV7-8 and TRBJ1-5; the D gene is possibly TRBD1 (5 bases). The ends were cut back, 2 bases at V and 4 bases at J, with 12 bases in the middle. The CDR3 contains 15 residues. From germline, CDR1 is SGHVS and CDR2 FQNEAQ. The CDR3, as DNA: TGTGCCAGCAGCTTATATTGGCAGGGTAATCAGCCCCAGCATTTT. It yields the protein CASSLYWQGNQPQHF.

This sequence joins TRBV7-9 and TRBJ2-7; 10 bases map to TRBD2. Germline V gene sequence: CDR1 SEHNR, CDR2 FQNEAQ (reference sequence). This CDR3 has 15 amino acids. The trim removed 3 bases at V and 4 bases at J, leaving 6 bases unmatched. The CDR3 DNA reads as TGTGCCAGCAGCTTCACCGGGACTAGCGATTACGAGCAGTACTTC. Encoded protein: CASSFTGTSDYEQYF.

At least ten counts were recorded for this clonotype. The J gene is TRBJ2-7, the V gene TRBV7-2; TRBD2 matches at 8 bases. V was clipped by 5 bases and J by 0 bases; unmatched bases: 9. CDR3 length: 16 amino acids. Germline V gene data show CDR1 as SGHTA and CDR2 as FQGNSA. DNA of the CDR3: TGTGCCAGCAGCCCGGGGGGGGTGGACTACTCCTACGAGCAGTACTTC. The encoded protein is CASSPGGVDYSYEQYF.

This clonotype was counted many times. This rearrangement joins TRBV7-6 to TRBJ2-3; 7 nucleotides agree with TRBD2. The CDR3 totals 15 residues. V lost 0 bases, J lost 6 bases, and 6 bases stayed unmatched. Germline lookup yields CDR1 SGHVS and CDR2 FNYEAQ. CDR3: CASSLAGGSADTQYF. For the CDR3, the DNA is TGTGCCAGCAGCTTAGCGGGGGGGAGTGCCGATACGCAGTATTTT. Full variable domain (remainder filled in from reference TRBV7-6 and TRBJ2-3): GAGVSQSPRYKVTKRGQDVALRCDPISGHVSLYWYRQALGQGPEFLTYFNYEAQQDKSGLPNDRFSAERPEGSISTLTIQRTEQRDSAMYRCASSLAGGSADTQYFGPGTRLTVL.

This clonotype has a handful of counts. This chain joins TRBV12-3 or TRBV12-4 and TRBJ2-1; no firm D call. V lost 4 bases and J 0 bases, leaving 10 bases between the germline ends. The CDR3 has 15 residues. The CDR3, as DNA: TGTGCCAGCAGTTCAGACTTCTCCTCCTACAATGAGCAGTTCTTC. Translating gives CASSSDFSSYNEQFF.